The TCR beta chain under discussion was sequenced for a study of T cells in Graves' hyperthyroidism and ophthalmopathy. Findings and caveats of the study: Blood shared most expanded thyroid clonotypes above 0.001.

TCR beta CDR3 regions were amplified from RNA transcripts. First-round RT-PCR of the TCR CDR3 relied on the HTBI primer set. TCRdb ran MiXCR on the multiplex PCR reads and lists one entry per CDR3 protein. Of 550,000 to 700,000 distinct CDR3 sequences in the sample, about 43% are singletons; the top ten hold around 19%. The CDR3 length is 14 residues. CDR1 and CDR2 from the germline V gene are ENHRY and SYGVKD. V was cut by 6 bases and J by 2 bases, with 12 bases left in between. This clonotype has a handful of counts. Its antigen is still unknown. The clonotype was recovered from an adult woman with Graves' disease, either hyperthyroidism or ophthalmopathy (not recorded which). Sequences were obtained from peripheral blood or thyroid tissue (not recorded which). The genes are TRBV10-3 and TRBJ2-3, with a weak D call TRBD2 (5 bases). In DNA, the CDR3 is TGTGCCATCAGCCCACCCCGGGACACAGATACGCAGTATTTT. Translating gives CAISPPRDTDTQYF.